This T cell receptor beta chain was identified during a study of blood T cell repertoires in COVID-19. Study context: COVID-19 samples collected from the United States, Italy and Spain covered acute and convalescent phases.

Germline CDR1 SGHAT, CDR2 FQNNGV. V was pared by 3 bases and J by 4 bases, with 9 bases of the junction left unmatched. The CDR3 is 18 amino acids. Patients of the Seattle cohort, enrolled during active infection, were followed longitudinally. Some clones are missing from TCRdb's copy, which holds only in-frame ones; the method was immunoSEQ multiplex PCR. The sample contains under 200,000 clones, 80% to 85% of which appear only once. Sequenced material: peripheral blood. This TCR derives from a woman in her 70s with COVID-19, enrolled during active disease. V is TRBV11-2 and J is TRBJ1-6; TRBD1 aligns across 10 bases. Here the CDR3 DNA reads TGTGCCAGCAGCTTGCCCCCGGGACAGGGGTTTTATAATTCACCCCTCCACTTT. Its translation is CASSLPPGQGFYNSPLHF.